These 26 T cell receptor beta chains were sequenced from one sample in a study of CD8+ T cells in alopecia areata. After isolation, RNA underwent reverse transcription to generate cDNA as the sequencing template. Some clones are missing from TCRdb's copy, which holds only in-frame ones; the method was immunoSEQ multiplex PCR. The sample lists some 150,000 clones, around three fifths seen once, with roughly 6.5% in the top ten. The material was CD4+ T cells sorted from blood, obtained at week 0. The receptors derive from a human donor with alopecia areata.

This clone was seen only a few times. V and J are TRBV4-1 and TRBJ2-3, with D perhaps matching TRBD2 (5 bases). Trimming took off 0 bases at V and 10 bases at J, with 20 bases between the two ends. The germline V gene has CDR1 MGHRA and CDR2 YSYEKL. CDR3 length equals 16 residues. The chain's CDR3 is CASSQDRRRLGEAQYF. CDR3 DNA: TGCGCCAGCAGCCAAGATCGTAGGCGGTTGGGAGAAGCGCAGTATTTT.

The V call is TRBV7-2, the J call TRBJ2-7; no firm D call. The CDR3 totals 13 residues. Germline V gene lookup returns CDR1 SGHTA and CDR2 FQGNSA. Deletions cut 0 bases from V and 2 bases from J, with 5 bases between. CDR3 amino acids: CASSLANTYEQYF. The CDR3 bases are TGTGCCAGCAGCTTAGCAAATACCTACGAGCAGTACTTC.

The chain uses TRBV6-5 and TRBJ1-3, with 7 bases matching TRBD1. Germline assignment: CDR1 MNHEY and CDR2 SVGAGI. This CDR3 comprises 13 residues. Unmatched junction bases numbered 4, after V lost 9 bases and J lost 2 bases. The CDR3 here is CASAGGAGNTIYF. DNA of the CDR3: TGTGCCAGTGCAGGGGGAGCTGGAAACACCATATATTTT.

The chain uses TRBV4-2 and TRBJ1-2; 9 bases line up with TRBD1. CDR1 is LGHNA, CDR2 YNFKEQ, per germline. The V gene end was trimmed by 1 base and the J gene end by 3 bases; junction bases not matched to a gene: 9. The CDR3 covers 17 residues. CDR3 DNA: TGTGCCAGCAGCCAAGCCGGACAGGGGATCGCAGACTATGGCTACACCTTC. It specifies CASSQAGQGIADYGYTF.

In its sample, this clone was seen a few times. The chain links TRBV29-1 to TRBJ1-2; D gene ambiguous. Germline CDR1 reads SQVTM; CDR2 reads ANQGSEA. This CDR3 spans 14 amino acids. Trimming removed 7 bases from V and 2 bases from J, with 17 bases in between. The CDR3 nucleotides are TGCAGCGCCATAGTGGAGTTATGGAACTATGGCTACACCTTC. Protein: CSAIVELWNYGYTF.

Notes on this clone: A read error may be the cause here, since a much bigger clone is one base away. The CDR3 loop reads CASSLAGVYEQYF. DNA of the CDR3: TGTGCCAGCAGCTTGGCAGGGGTCTACGAGCAGTACTTC. The chain links TRBV5-6 to TRBJ2-7, with D maybe TRBD1 (6 bases). The germline gives CDR1 SGHDT, CDR2 YYEEEE. Trimming took off 0 bases at V and 3 bases at J, with 7 bases between the two ends. The CDR3 runs 13 residues.

V gene TRBV9 combines with J gene TRBJ1-4; TRBD1 is a possible D gene (5 bases). With 2 bases removed from V and 10 bases from J, the gap between germline ends came to 18 bases. From germline, CDR1 is SGDLS and CDR2 YYNGEE. CDR3 length: 15 amino acids. The CDR3 DNA reads as TGTGCCAGCAGCGTGGGTTCCGCACCCGGGGGAAAACTGTTTTTT. This gives the protein CASSVGSAPGGKLFF.

The table lists this clone with a few counts. The chain recombines TRBV10-3 with TRBJ1-2; D remains ambiguous. The CDR3 contains 14 residues. The V gene's germline CDR1 is ENHRY and CDR2 SYGVKD. Between the trimmed V and J ends, which lost 4 bases and 6 bases, there was a span of 15 bases. CDR3 in amino acids: CAISGGKTFDGYTF. CDR3 DNA: TGTGCCATCAGTGGCGGGAAGACATTTGATGGCTACACCTTC.

This rearrangement joins TRBV25-1 to TRBJ1-5, with D unresolved. Germline assignment: CDR1 MGHDK and CDR2 SYGVNS. The CDR3 has 12 residues. Trimming cost V 4 bases and J 6 bases, with 7 bases left between them. The CDR3: CASSVGRQPQHF. DNA of the CDR3: TGTGCCAGCAGTGTAGGGCGTCAGCCCCAGCATTTT.

This clone has a handful of counts. The J gene is TRBJ2-5, the V gene TRBV18, with 9 bases aligning to TRBD2. The length of the CDR3 is 16 residues. Germline assignment: CDR1 KGHSH and CDR2 LQKENI. Unmatched junction bases numbered 6, after V lost 3 bases and J lost 1 base. The DNA for the CDR3 is TGTGCCAGCTCACCCGGGACTAGCAGCCCCCAAGAGACCCAGTACTTC. This sequence encodes CASSPGTSSPQETQYF.

The chain uses TRBV2 and TRBJ2-2, with 8 bases lining up with TRBD2. Germline assignment: CDR1 SNHLY and CDR2 FYNNEI. J gave up 0 bases and V 5 bases, and 2 bases lay outside the gene matches. The CDR3 spans 15 residues. CDR3 DNA sequence: TGTGCCAGCAGTTCGGGACTAGCGAACACCGGGGAGCTGTTTTTT. As protein: CASSSGLANTGELFF.

The chain uses TRBV6-5 and TRBJ1-5; D may be TRBD1 (6 bases). V dropped 2 bases and J dropped 1 base, with 6 bases sitting between them. The CDR3 runs 14 residues. The germline V gene encodes CDR1 MNHEY and CDR2 SVGAGI. The CDR3 sequence is CASSYGGSNQPQHF. The CDR3 DNA is TGTGCCAGCAGTTACGGGGGCAGCAATCAGCCCCAGCATTTT.

This clone was observed at least ten times. The gene calls are TRBV25-1 and TRBJ1-6; 7 bases map to TRBD1. Trimming at V came to 6 bases and at J to 7 bases, leaving 9 bases not matched to a gene. This CDR3 contains 15 residues. Per the germline V gene, CDR1 is MGHDK and CDR2 is SYGVNS. CDR3 coding DNA: TGTGCCAGCAGCGCCTCAGGGGGATGGAATTCACCCCTCCACTTT. Its translation is CASSASGGWNSPLHF. Together with reference TRBV25-1 and TRBJ1-6, the CDR3 gives the full variable domain: EADIYQTPRYLVIGTGKKITLECSQTMGHDKMYWYQQDPGMELHLIHYSYGVNSTEKGDLSSESTVSRIRTEHFPLTLESARPSHTSQYLCASSASGGWNSPLHFGNGTRLTVT.

The rearrangement uses TRBV5-6 and TRBJ2-1, with 9 bases aligning to TRBD1. Losses at the gene ends were 2 bases for V and 5 bases for J; bases not matched to a gene: 8. The CDR3 sequence is 16 residues long. From germline, CDR1 is SGHDT and CDR2 YYEEEE. DNA for the CDR3: TGTGCCAGCAGCTTAAACCGGGACAGGGTAAACAATGAGCAGTTCTTC. It is translated as CASSLNRDRVNNEQFF.

The chain combines TRBV18 with TRBJ1-2; possibly TRBD1 for D (5 bases). CDR3 length equals 13 residues. V dropped 2 bases and J dropped 4 bases, with 8 bases sitting between them. The germline CDR1 and CDR2 sequences are KGHSH and LQKENI. CDR3 loop: CASSPDGTYGYTF. CDR3 bases: TGTGCCAGCTCACCAGACGGGACCTATGGCTACACCTTC. Filled out from reference TRBV18 and TRBJ1-2, the complete variable domain reads NAGVMQNPRHLVRRRGQEARLRCSPMKGHSHVYWYRQLPEEGLKFMVYLQKENIIDESGMPKERFSAEFPKEGPSILRIQQVVRGDSAAYFCASSPDGTYGYTFGSGTRLTVV.

This chain links TRBV7-9 with TRBJ2-4; D possibly matches TRBD1 or TRBD2 (5 bases each). The CDR3 is 17 amino acids. V was clipped by 6 bases and J by 8 bases, with 26 bases between them. The V gene's germline CDR1 is SEHNR and CDR2 FQNEAQ (reference sequence). The CDR3 region has the DNA TGTGCCAGCAGTTCTACCCGGGGCAGGACTCTAACGGACATTCAGTACTTC. Protein: CASSSTRGRTLTDIQYF.

The chain is built from TRBV7-2 and TRBJ2-5, with 8 bases identical to TRBD2. Germline V gene sequence: CDR1 SGHTA, CDR2 FQGNSA. The CDR3 is made up of 18 amino acids. Unmatched junction bases numbered 10, after V lost 1 base and J lost 0 bases. In nucleotides, the CDR3 is TGTGCCAGCAGCTTAGTTGGCGGGGGGCAGAATTACCAAGAGACCCAGTACTTC. It translates to CASSLVGGGQNYQETQYF.

This clone was recorded a few times. J is TRBJ1-5 and V is TRBV18, with a weak D call TRBD1 (6 bases). From germline, CDR1 is KGHSH and CDR2 LQKENI. The CDR3 spans 15 residues. V was pared by 3 bases and J by 1 base, with 10 bases between. CDR3 amino acids: CASSPTGLSNQPQHF. DNA of the CDR3: TGTGCCAGCTCACCTACAGGGCTGAGCAATCAGCCCCAGCATTTT.

The rearrangement uses TRBV28 and TRBJ1-6; TRBD1 matches at 12 bases. The CDR3 contains 18 residues. Trimming cost V 4 bases and J 7 bases; bases outside gene matches: 11. From germline, CDR1 is MDHEN and CDR2 SYDVKM. CDR3 residues: CASSSGTGGKIGNSPLHF. CDR3 DNA sequence: TGTGCCAGCAGTTCCGGGACAGGGGGCAAAATCGGGAATTCACCCCTCCACTTT.

This clone has more than one count but fewer than ten. This chain uses TRBV6-5 with TRBJ2-5, with a tentative D call TRBD2 (7 bases). In germline, CDR1 is MNHEY, CDR2 SVGAGI. The CDR3 has 15 residues. Trimming left V 10 bases short and J 2 bases short, with 20 bases between. DNA of the CDR3: TGTGCCACCAGCCAAGGGGGGGGTGGGCAAGAGACCCAGTACTTC. Its translation: CATSQGGGGQETQYF.

The V gene is TRBV11-2, the J gene TRBJ2-7; 9 bases align to TRBD1. From germline, CDR1 is SGHAT and CDR2 FQNNGV. This CDR3 has 15 residues. The V segment lost 1 base and the J segment 7 bases; nucleotides outside the gene matches: 8. The CDR3 is CASSLGIGQGREQYF. CDR3 nucleotides: TGTGCCAGCAGCTTAGGAATAGGACAGGGGAGAGAGCAGTACTTC.

This clone has only a few counts. V is TRBV7-9 and J is TRBJ2-7; TRBD1 matches at 10 bases. Germline V gives CDR1 SEHNR, CDR2 FQNEAQ (reference sequence). The trim removed 5 bases at V and 2 bases at J, leaving 6 bases unmatched. This CDR3 is 15 amino acids long. This CDR3 reads CASSLTGGATYEQYF. CDR3 DNA: TGTGCCAGCAGCCTGACAGGGGGCGCGACCTACGAGCAGTACTTC.

The V gene is TRBV14, the J gene TRBJ2-1; possibly TRBD1 for D (5 bases). The CDR3 covers 13 residues. Germline-derived CDR1 and CDR2 are SGHDN and FVKESK. With 1 base removed from V and 9 bases from J, the gap between germline ends came to 10 bases. CDR3 protein: CASSQGRVREQFF. The CDR3 coding sequence is TGTGCCAGCAGCCAAGGCAGGGTGCGTGAGCAGTTCTTC.

The gene calls are TRBV19 and TRBJ2-4; the D gene is possibly TRBD2 (6 bases). Germline V lookup: CDR1 LNHDA, CDR2 SQIVND (reference sequence). The CDR3 has 16 amino acids. Trimming removed 4 bases at V and 0 bases at J, with 13 bases between. CDR3 in amino acids: CASSNRDFGAKNIQYF. In nucleotides, the CDR3 is TGTGCCAGTAGTAACCGGGACTTCGGAGCCAAAAACATTCAGTACTTC.

V and J are TRBV29-1 and TRBJ1-5; D is ambiguous. CDR1 is SQVTM, CDR2 ANQGSEA, per germline. Trimming took off 4 bases at V and 0 bases at J, with 7 bases between the two ends. The length of the CDR3 is 13 residues. The CDR3: CSVAQNSNQPQHF. CDR3 nucleotides: TGCAGCGTTGCCCAGAATAGCAATCAGCCCCAGCATTTT.

Only one count was recorded for this clone. The chain combines TRBV30 with TRBJ2-5; D unclear. This CDR3 comprises 13 residues. Germline V gives CDR1 GTSNPN, CDR2 SVGIG (reference sequence). The V end was cut by 3 bases, the J end by 0 bases, with 8 bases between. The CDR3 DNA sequence: TGTGCCTGGAGCCGGAGTTACCAAGAGACCCAGTACTTC. It specifies CAWSRSYQETQYF. The full variable domain, its missing parts supplied by reference TRBV30 and TRBJ2-5, is SQTIHQWPATLVQPVGSPLSLECTVEGTSNPNLYWYRQAAGRGLQLLFYSVGIGQISSEVPQNLSASRPQDRQFILSSKKLLLSDSGFYLCAWSRSYQETQYFGPGTRLLVL.